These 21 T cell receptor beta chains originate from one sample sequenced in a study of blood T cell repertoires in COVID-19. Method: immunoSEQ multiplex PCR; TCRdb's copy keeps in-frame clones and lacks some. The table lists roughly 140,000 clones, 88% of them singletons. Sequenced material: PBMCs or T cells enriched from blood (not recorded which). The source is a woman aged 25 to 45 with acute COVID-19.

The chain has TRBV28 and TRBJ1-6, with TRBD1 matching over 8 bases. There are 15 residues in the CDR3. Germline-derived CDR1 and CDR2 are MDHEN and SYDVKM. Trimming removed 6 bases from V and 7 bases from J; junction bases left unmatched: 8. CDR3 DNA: TGTGCCAGCAGGCGAAGGACAGGGACGAATTCACCCCTCCACTTT. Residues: CASRRRTGTNSPLHF.

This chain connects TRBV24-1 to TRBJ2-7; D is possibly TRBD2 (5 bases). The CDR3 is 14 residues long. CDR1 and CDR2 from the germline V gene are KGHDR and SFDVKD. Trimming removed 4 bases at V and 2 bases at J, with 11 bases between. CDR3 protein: CATSEPGMPYEQYF. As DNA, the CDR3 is TGTGCCACCAGTGAACCGGGGATGCCCTACGAGCAGTACTTC.

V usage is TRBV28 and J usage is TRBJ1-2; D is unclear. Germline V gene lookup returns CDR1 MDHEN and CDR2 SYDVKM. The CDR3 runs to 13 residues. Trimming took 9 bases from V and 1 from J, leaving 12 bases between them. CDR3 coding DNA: TGTGCCAGTCAGAGCGGGGTTAACTATGGCTACACCTTC. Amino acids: CASQSGVNYGYTF.

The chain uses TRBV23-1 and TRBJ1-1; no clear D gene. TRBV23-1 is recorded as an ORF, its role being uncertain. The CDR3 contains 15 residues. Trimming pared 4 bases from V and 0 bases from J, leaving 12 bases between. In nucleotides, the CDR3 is TGCGCCAGCAGTCCCGAGGATAGATTGAACACTGAAGCTTTCTTT. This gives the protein CASSPEDRLNTEAFF.

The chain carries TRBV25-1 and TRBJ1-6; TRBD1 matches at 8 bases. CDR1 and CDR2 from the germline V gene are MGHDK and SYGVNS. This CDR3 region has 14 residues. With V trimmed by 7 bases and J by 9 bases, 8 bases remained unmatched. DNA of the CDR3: TGTGCCAGCACCGGACAGGGAGAGACTTCACCCCTCCACTTT. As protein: CASTGQGETSPLHF.

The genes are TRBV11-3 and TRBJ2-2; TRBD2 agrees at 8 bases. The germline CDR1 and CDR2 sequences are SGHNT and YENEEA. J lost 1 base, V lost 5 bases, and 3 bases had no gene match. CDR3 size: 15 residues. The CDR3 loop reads CASSRGGRNTGELFF. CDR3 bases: TGTGCCAGCAGCCGGGGGGGCAGGAACACCGGGGAGCTGTTTTTT.

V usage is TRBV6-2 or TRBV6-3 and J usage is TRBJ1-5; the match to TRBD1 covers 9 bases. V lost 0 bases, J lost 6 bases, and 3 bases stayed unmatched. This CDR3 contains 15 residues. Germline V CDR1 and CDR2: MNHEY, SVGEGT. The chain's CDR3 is CASSYSTGGFQPQHF. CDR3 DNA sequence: TGTGCCAGCAGTTACTCGACAGGGGGTTTTCAGCCCCAGCATTTT.

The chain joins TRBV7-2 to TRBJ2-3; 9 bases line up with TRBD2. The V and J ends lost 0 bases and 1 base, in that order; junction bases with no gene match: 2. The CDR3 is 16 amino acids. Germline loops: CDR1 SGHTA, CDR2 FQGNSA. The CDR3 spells CASSLAVAGGTDTQYF. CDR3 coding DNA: TGTGCCAGCAGCTTAGCTGTAGCGGGAGGCACAGATACGCAGTATTTT. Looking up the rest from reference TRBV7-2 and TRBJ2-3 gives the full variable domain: GAGVSQSPSNKVTEKGKDVELRCDPISGHTALYWYRQSLGQGLEFLIYFQGNSAPDKSGLPSDRFSAERTGGSVSTLTIQRTQQEDSAVYLCASSLAVAGGTDTQYFGPGTRLTVL.

CDR3 coding DNA: TGTGCCAGCTGGACTAGCGAAGCCTACGAGCAGTACTTC. Residues: CASWTSEAYEQYF. V gene TRBV6-6 combines with J gene TRBJ2-7; 9 bases align to TRBD2. This CDR3 has 13 residues. J lost 2 bases, V lost 8 bases, and 4 bases had no gene match. Per the germline V gene, CDR1 is MNHNY and CDR2 is SVGAGI (reference sequence).

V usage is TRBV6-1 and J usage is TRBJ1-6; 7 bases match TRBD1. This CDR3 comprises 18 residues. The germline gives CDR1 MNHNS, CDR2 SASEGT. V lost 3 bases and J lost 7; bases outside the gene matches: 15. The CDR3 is CASSDEVGVGGGNSPLHF. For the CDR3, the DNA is TGTGCCAGCAGTGATGAGGTGGGGGTAGGGGGCGGAAATTCACCCCTCCACTTT.

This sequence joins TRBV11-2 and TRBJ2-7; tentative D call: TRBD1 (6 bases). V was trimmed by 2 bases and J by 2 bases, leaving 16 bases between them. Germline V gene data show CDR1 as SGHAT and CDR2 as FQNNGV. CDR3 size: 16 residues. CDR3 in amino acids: CASSLSRQDTTYEQYF. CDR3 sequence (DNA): TGTGCCAGCAGCTTATCTCGACAGGACACCACCTACGAGCAGTACTTC.

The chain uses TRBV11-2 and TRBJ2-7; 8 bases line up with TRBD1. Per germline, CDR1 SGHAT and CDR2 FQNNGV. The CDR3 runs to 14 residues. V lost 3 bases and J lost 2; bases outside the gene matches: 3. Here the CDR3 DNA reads TGTGCCAGCAGCTTTGCGGGACAGGCCTACGAGCAGTACTTC. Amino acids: CASSFAGQAYEQYF.

As DNA, the CDR3 is TGTGCCAGCAGCATAACTAGCGGGAGCTCGGGCGAGCAGTACTTC. Its protein product is CASSITSGSSGEQYF. V and J are TRBV11-2 and TRBJ2-7, with TRBD2 matching 11 bases. The CDR3 length is 15 residues. The V gene's germline CDR1 is SGHAT and CDR2 FQNNGV. The V and J ends lost 5 bases and 6 bases, in that order; junction bases with no gene match: 9.

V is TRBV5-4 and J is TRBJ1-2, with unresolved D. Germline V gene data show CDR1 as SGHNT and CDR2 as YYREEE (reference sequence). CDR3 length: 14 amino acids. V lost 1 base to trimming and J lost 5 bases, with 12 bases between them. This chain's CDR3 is CASSLTFGRYGYTF. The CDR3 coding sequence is TGTGCCAGCAGCTTGACATTCGGGAGGTATGGCTACACCTTC.

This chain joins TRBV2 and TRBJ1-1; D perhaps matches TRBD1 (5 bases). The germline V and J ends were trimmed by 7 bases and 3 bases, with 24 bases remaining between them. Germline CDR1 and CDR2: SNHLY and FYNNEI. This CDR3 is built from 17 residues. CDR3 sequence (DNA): TGTGCCAGCAAAAGGGTAGTTACTATGGGGCGTGACACTGAAGCTTTCTTT. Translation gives CASKRVVTMGRDTEAFF.

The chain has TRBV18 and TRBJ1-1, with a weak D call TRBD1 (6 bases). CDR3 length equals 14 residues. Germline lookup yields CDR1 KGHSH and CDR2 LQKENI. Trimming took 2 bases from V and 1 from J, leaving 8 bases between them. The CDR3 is CASSPKTGNTEAFF. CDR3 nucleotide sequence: TGTGCCAGCTCACCAAAGACAGGGAACACTGAAGCTTTCTTT.

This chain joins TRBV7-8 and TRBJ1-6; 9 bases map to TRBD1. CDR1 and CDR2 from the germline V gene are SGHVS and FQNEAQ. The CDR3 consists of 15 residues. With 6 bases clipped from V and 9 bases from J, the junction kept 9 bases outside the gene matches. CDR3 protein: CASRPLQGATSPLHF. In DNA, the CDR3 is TGTGCCAGCAGGCCATTACAGGGGGCGACTTCACCCCTCCACTTT.

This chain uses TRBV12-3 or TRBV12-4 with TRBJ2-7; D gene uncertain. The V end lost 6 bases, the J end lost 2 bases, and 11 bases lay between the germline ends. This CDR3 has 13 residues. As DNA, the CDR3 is TGTGCCAGCAGCCCCTATGAGACCTACGAGCAGTACTTC. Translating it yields CASSPYETYEQYF.

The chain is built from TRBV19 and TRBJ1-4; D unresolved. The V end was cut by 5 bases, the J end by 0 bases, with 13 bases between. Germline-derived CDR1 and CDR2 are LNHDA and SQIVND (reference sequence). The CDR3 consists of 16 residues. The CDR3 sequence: CASSPRGDSTNEKLFF. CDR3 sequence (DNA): TGTGCCAGTAGTCCGCGGGGAGATTCAACTAATGAAAAACTGTTTTTT. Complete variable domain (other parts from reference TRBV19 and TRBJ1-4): DGGITQSPKYLFRKEGQNVTLSCEQNLNHDAMYWYRQDPGQGLRLIYYSQIVNDFQKGDIAEGYSVSREKKESFPLTVTSAQKNPTAFYLCASSPRGDSTNEKLFFGSGTQLSVL.

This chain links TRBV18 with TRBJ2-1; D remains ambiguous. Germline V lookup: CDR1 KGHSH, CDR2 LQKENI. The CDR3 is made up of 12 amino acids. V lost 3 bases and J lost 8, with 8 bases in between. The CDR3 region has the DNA TGTGCCAGCTCACCTAGCAGTGATGAGCAGTTCTTC. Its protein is CASSPSSDEQFF.

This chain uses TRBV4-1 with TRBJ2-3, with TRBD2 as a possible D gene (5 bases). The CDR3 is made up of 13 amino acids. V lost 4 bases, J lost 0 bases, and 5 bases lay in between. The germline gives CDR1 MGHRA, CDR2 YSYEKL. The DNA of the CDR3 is TGCGCCAGCAGCCCGGGGAGCACAGATACGCAGTATTTT. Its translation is CASSPGSTDTQYF.